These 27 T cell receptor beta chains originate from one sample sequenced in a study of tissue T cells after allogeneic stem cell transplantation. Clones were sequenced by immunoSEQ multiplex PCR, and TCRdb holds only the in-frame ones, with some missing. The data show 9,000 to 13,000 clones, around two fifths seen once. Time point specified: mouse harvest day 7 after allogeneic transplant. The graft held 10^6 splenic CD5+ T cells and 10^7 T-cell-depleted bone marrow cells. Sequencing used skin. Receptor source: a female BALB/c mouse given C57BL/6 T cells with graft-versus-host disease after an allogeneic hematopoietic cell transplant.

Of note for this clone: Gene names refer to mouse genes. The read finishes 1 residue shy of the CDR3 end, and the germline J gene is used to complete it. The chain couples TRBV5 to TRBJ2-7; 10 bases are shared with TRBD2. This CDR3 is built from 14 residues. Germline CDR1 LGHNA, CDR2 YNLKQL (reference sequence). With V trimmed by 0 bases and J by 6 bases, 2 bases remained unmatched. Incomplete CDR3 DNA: TGTGCCAGCAGCCAAGATGACTGGGGGGTTGAACAGTAC. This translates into CASSQDDWGVEQY. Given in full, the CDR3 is CASSQDDWGVEQYF.

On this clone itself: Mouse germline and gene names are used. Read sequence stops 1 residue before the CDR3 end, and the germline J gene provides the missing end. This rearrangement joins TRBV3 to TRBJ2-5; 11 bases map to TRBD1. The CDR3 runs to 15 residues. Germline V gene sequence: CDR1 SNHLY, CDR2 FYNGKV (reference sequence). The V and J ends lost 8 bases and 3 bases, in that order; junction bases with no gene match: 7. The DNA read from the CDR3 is TGTGCCAGCGCTAGGACAGGGGGCAGTCAAGACACCCAGTAC. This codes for CASARTGGSQDTQY. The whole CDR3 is CASARTGGSQDTQYF.

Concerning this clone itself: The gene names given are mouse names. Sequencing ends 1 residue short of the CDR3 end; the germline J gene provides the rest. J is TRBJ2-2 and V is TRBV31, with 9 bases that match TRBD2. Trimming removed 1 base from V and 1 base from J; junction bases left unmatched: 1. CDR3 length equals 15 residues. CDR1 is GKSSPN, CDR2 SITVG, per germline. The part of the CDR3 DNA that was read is TGTGCCTGGAGTCCGACTGGGGGAAACACCGGGCAGCTCTAC. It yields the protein CAWSPTGGNTGQLY. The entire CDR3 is CAWSPTGGNTGQLYF.

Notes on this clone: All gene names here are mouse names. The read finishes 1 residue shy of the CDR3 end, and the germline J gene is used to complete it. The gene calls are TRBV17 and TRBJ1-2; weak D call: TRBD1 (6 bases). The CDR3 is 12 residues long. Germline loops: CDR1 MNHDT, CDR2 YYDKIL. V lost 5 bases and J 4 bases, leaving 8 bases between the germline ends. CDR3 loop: CASSAGVSDYTF. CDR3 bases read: TGTGCTAGCAGTGCAGGGGTCTCCGACTACACC.

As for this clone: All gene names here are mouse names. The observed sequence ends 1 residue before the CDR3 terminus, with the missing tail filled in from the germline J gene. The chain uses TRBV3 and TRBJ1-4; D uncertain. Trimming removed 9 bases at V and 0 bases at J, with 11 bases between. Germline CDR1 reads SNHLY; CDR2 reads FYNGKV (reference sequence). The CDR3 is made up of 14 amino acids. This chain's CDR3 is CARGRQFSNERLFF. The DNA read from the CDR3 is TGTGCCAGGGGGAGGCAGTTTTCCAACGAAAGATTATTT.

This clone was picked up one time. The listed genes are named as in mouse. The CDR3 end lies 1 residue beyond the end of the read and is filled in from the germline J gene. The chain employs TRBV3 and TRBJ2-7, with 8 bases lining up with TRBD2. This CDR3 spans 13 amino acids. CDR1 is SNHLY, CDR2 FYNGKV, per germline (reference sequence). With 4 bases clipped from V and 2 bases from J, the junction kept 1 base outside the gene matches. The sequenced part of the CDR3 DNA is TGTGCCAGCAGCTGGGGGGGCACCTATGAACAGTAC. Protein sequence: CASSWGGTYEQY. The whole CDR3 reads CASSWGGTYEQYF.

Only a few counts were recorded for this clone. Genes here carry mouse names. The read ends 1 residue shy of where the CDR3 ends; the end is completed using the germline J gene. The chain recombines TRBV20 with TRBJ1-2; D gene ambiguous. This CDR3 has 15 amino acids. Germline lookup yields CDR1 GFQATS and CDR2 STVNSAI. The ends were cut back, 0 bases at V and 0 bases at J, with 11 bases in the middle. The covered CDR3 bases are TGTGGTGCTAGGGAAAGGGCAATTGCAAACTCCGACTACACC. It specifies CGARERAIANSDYT. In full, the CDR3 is CGARERAIANSDYTF.

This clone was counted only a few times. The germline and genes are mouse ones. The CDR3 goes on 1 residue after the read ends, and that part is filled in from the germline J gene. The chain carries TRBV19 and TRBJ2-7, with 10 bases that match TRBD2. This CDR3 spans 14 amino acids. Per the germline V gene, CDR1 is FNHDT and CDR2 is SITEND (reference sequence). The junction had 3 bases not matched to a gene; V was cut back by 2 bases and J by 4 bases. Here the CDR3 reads CASSIPGGAYEQYF. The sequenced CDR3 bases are TGTGCCAGCAGTATCCCTGGGGGGGCTTATGAACAGTAC.

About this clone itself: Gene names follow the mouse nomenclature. The CDR3 reads CASSPDWGYEQYF. CDR3 bases read: TGTGCCAGCTCCCCGGACTGGGGCTATGAACAGTAC. The V and J genes are TRBV12-2 and TRBJ2-7; 9 bases line up with TRBD2. Read sequence stops 1 residue before the CDR3 end, and the germline J gene provides the missing end. CDR1 and CDR2 from the germline V gene are SGHLS and HYDKME. CDR3 length: 13 residues. After removal of 4 bases from V and 3 bases from J, the junction contained 3 bases not matched to a gene.

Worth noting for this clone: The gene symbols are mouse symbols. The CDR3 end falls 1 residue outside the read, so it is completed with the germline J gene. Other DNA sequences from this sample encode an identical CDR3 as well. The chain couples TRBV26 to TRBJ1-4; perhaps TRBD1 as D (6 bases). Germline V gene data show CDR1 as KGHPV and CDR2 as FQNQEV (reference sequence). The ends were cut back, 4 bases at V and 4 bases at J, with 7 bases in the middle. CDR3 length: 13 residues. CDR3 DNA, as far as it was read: TGTGCCAGCAGTCGGGACAACAACGAAAGATTATTT. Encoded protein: CASSRDNNERLF. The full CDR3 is CASSRDNNERLFF.

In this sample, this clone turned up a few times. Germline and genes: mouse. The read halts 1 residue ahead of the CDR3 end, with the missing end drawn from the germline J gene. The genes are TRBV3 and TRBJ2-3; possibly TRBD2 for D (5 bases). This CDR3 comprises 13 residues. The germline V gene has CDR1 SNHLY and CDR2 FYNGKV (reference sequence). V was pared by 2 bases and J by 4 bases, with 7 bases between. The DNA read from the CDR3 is TGTGCCAGCAGCTTATTGGGGACAGAAACGCTGTAT. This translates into CASSLLGTETLY. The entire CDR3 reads CASSLLGTETLYF.

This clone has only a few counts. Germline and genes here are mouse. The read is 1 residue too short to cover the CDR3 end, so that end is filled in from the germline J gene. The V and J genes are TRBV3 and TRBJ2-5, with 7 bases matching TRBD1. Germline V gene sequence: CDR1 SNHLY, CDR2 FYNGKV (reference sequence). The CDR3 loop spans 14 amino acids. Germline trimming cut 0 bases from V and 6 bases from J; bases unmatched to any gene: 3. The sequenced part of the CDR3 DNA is TGTGCCAGCAGCTTAGCCAGGGGGAGCGACACCCAGTAC. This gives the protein CASSLARGSDTQY. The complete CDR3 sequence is CASSLARGSDTQYF.

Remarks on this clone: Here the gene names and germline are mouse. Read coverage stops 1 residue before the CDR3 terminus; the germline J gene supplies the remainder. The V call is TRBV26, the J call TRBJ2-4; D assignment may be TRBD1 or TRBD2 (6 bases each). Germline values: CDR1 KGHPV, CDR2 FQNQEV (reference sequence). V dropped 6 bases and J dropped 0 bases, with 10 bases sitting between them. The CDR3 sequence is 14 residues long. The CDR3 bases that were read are TGTGCCAGCAGGGAGGGGGGTAGTCAAAACACCTTGTAC. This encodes CASREGGSQNTLY. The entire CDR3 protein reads CASREGGSQNTLYF.

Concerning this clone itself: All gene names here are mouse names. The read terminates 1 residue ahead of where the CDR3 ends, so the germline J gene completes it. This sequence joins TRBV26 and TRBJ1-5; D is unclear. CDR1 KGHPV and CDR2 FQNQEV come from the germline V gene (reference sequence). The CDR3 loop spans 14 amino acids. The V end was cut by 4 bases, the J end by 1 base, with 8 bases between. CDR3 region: CASSRRRNNQAPLF. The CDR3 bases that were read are TGTGCCAGCAGTCGCCGGAGGAACAACCAGGCTCCGCTT.

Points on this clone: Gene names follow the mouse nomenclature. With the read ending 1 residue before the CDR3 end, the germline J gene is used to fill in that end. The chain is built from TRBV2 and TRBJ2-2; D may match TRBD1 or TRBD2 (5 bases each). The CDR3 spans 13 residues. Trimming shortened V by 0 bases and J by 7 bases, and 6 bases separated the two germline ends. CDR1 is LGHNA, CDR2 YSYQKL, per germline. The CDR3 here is CASSQDGGGQLYF. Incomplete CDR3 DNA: TGTGCCAGCAGCCAAGACGGGGGCGGGCAGCTCTAC.

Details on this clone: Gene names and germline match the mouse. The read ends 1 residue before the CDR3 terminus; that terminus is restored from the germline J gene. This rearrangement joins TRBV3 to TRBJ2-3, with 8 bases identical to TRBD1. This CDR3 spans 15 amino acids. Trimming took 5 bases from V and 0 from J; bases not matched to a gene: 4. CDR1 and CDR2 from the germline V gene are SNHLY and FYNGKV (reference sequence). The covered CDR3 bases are TGTGCCAGCAGCGACAGGGGAGGGAGTGCAGAAACGCTGTAT. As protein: CASSDRGGSAETLY. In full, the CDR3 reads CASSDRGGSAETLYF.

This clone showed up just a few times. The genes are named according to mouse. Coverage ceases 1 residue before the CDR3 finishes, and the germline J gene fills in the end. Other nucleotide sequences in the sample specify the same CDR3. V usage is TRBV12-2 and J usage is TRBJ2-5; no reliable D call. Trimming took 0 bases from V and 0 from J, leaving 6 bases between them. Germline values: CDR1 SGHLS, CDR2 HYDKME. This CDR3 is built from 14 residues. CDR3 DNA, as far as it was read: TGTGCCAGCTCTCTCGCGCTGAACCAAGACACCCAGTAC. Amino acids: CASSLALNQDTQY. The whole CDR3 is CASSLALNQDTQYF.

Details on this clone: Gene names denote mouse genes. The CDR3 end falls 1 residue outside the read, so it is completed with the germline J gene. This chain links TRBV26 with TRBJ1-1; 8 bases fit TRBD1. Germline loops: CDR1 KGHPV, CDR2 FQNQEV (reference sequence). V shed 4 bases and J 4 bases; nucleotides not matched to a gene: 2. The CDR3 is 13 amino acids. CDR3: CASSPGTGTEVFF. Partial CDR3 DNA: TGTGCCAGCAGTCCGGGGACAGGCACAGAAGTCTTC. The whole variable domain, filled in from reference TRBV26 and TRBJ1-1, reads NSKVIQTPRYLVKGQGQKAKMRCIPEKGHPVVFWYQQNKNNEFKFLINFQNQEVLQQIDMTEKRFSAECPSNSPCSLEIQSSEAGDSALYLCASSPGTGTEVFFGKGTRLTVV.

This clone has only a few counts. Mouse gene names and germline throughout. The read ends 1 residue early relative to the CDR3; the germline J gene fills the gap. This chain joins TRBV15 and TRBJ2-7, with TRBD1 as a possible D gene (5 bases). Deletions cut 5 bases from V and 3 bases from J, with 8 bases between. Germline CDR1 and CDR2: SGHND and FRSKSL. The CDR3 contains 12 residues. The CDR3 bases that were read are TGTGCCAGCAGTCCCCAGGGCTATGAACAGTAC. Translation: CASSPQGYEQY. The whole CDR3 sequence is CASSPQGYEQYF.

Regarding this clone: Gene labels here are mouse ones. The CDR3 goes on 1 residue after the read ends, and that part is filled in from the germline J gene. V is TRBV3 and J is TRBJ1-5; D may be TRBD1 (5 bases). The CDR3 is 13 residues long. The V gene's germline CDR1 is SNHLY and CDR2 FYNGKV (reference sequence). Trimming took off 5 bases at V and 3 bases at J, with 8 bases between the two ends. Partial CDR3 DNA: TGTGCCAGCAGCCACGGGGGCAACCAGGCTCCGCTT. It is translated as CASSHGGNQAPL. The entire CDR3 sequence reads CASSHGGNQAPLF.

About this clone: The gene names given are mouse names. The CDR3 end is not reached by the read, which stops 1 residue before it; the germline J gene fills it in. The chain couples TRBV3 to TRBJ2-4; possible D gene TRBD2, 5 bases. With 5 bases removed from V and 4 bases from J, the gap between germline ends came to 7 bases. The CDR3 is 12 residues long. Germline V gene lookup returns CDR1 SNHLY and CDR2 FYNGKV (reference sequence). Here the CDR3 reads CASSLLENTLYF. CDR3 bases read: TGTGCCAGCAGCCTACTGGAAAACACCTTGTAC. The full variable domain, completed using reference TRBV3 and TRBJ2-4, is GPKVLQIPSHQIIDMGQMVTLNCDPVSNHLYFYWYKQILGQQMEFLVNFYNGKVMEKSKLFKDQFSVERPDGSYFTLKIQPTALEDSAVYFCASSLLENTLYFGAGTRLSVL.

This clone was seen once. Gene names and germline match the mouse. CDR3 in amino acids: CASSRQGADTQYF. The covered CDR3 bases are TGTGCCAGCAGCAGACAGGGGGCAGACACCCAGTAC. This chain connects TRBV15 to TRBJ2-5, with TRBD1 matching over 10 bases. The CDR3 end lies 1 residue beyond the end of the read and is filled in from the germline J gene. V trimming: 6 bases; J trimming: 5 bases; junction bases outside the gene matches: 2. Germline V lookup: CDR1 SGHND, CDR2 FRSKSL. The CDR3 length is 13 residues.

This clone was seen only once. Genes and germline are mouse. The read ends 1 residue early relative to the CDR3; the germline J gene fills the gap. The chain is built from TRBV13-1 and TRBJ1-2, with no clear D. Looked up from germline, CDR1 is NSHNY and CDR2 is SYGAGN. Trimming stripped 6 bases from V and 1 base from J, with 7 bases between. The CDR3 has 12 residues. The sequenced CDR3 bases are TGTGCCAGCATCCATCAAAACTCCGACTACACC. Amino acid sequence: CASIHQNSDYT. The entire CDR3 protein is CASIHQNSDYTF.

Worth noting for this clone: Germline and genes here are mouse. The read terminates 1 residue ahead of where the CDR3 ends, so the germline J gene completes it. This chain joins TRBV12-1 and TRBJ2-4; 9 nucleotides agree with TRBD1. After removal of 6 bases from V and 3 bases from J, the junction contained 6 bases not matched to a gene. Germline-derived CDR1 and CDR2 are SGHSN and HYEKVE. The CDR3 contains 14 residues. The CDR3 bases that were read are TGTGCCAGCCAACCCGGACAGGGGCAAAACACCTTGTAC. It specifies CASQPGQGQNTLY. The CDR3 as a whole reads CASQPGQGQNTLYF.

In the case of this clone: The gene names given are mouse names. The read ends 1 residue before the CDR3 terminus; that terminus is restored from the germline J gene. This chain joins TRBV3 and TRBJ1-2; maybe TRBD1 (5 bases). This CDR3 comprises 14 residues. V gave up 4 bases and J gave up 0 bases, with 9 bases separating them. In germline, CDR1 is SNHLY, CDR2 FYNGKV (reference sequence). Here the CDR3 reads CASSWTFANSDYTF. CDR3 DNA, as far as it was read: TGTGCCAGCAGCTGGACATTTGCAAACTCCGACTACACC.

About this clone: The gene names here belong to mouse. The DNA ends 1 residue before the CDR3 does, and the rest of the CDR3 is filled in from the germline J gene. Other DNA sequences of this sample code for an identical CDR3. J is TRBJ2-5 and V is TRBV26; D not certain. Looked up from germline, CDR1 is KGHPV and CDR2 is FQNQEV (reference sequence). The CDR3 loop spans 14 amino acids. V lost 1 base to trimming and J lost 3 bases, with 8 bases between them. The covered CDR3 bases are TGTGCCAGCAGTCTGTTGGGAGGACAAGACACCCAGTAC. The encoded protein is CASSLLGGQDTQY. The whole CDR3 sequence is CASSLLGGQDTQYF.

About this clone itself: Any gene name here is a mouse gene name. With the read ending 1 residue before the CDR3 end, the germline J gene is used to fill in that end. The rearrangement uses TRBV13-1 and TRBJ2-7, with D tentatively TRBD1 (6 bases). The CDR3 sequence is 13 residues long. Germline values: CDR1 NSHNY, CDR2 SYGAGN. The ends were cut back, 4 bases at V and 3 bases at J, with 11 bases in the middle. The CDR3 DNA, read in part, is TGTGCCAGCAGTCAACAGGGCTTCTATGAACAGTAC. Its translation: CASSQQGFYEQY. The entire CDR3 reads CASSQQGFYEQYF.